The 29 T cell receptor beta chains below come from one sample, sequenced in a study of blood T cell repertoires in COVID-19. The repertoire was sequenced with immunoSEQ multiplex PCR; TCRdb's copy has only in-frame clones and lacks some. The sample lists roughly 37,000 clones; around 80% were seen once. What was sequenced was peripheral blood. The origin of the receptors is a man between 60 and 75 years old with acute or convalescent COVID-19.

This chain joins TRBV19 and TRBJ1-1, with 7 nucleotides matching TRBD1. Per germline, CDR1 LNHDA and CDR2 SQIVND (reference sequence). This CDR3 has 13 amino acids. V dropped 6 bases and J dropped 1; count of bases not matched to a gene: 2. The CDR3 coding sequence is TGTGCCAGTAGCAACAGGGGGAACACTGAAGCTTTCTTT. The encoded protein is CASSNRGNTEAFF.

V and J are TRBV15 and TRBJ2-1; 8 nucleotides line up with TRBD1. The CDR3 runs to 13 residues. V lost 4 bases to trimming and J lost 7 bases; unmatched junction nucleotides: 3. Germline V gives CDR1 LNHNV, CDR2 YYDKDF (reference sequence). The CDR3 region has the DNA TGTGCCACCAGCACTGGACAGGGAAATGAGCAGTTCTTC. Its translation is CATSTGQGNEQFF.

This clone was detected a few times. The chain is built from TRBV7-9 and TRBJ2-3; 8 bases are shared with TRBD1. V shed 5 bases and J 4 bases; nucleotides not matched to a gene: 11. The CDR3 sequence is 16 residues long. Germline-derived CDR1 and CDR2 are SEHNR and FQNEAQ (reference sequence). The CDR3 protein is CASSPTTGVSPDTQYF. DNA of the CDR3: TGTGCCAGCAGCCCGACGACAGGGGTTAGTCCAGATACGCAGTATTTT.

The rearrangement uses TRBV28 and TRBJ2-1; D gene unclear. V was shortened by 6 bases and J by 3 bases, with 3 bases between the two germline ends. Germline CDR1 MDHEN, CDR2 SYDVKM. The CDR3 extends over 11 amino acids. Here the CDR3 reads CASSRYNEQFF. The CDR3 DNA reads TGTGCCAGCAGCCGCTACAATGAGCAGTTCTTC.

The V and J genes are TRBV7-8 and TRBJ2-7; the D gene is possibly TRBD2 (6 bases). Germline V CDR1 and CDR2: SGHVS, FQNEAQ. Between the trimmed V and J ends, which lost 5 bases and 6 bases, there was a span of 17 bases. There are 14 residues in the CDR3. The CDR3 reads CASSVTRTVGEQYF. CDR3 bases: TGTGCCAGCAGCGTGACTAGGACGGTCGGCGAGCAGTACTTC.

The V and J genes are TRBV28 and TRBJ2-2, with TRBD2 matching 10 bases. The germline V gene has CDR1 MDHEN and CDR2 SYDVKM. Germline trimming cut 6 bases from V and 4 bases from J; bases unmatched to any gene: 2. This CDR3 is built from 14 residues. CDR3 bases: TGTGCCAGCAGCCTAGCGGGAGCCACCGGGGAGCTGTTTTTT. Its protein product is CASSLAGATGELFF.

The chain recombines TRBV2 with TRBJ2-5; D is perhaps TRBD1 (6 bases). The germline V and J ends were trimmed by 7 bases and 4 bases, with 16 bases remaining between them. Germline V gives CDR1 SNHLY, CDR2 FYNNEI. The CDR3 sequence is 14 residues long. The CDR3 loop reads CASNRDIGSETQYF. The CDR3 nucleotides are TGTGCCAGCAACAGGGACATTGGGTCAGAGACCCAGTACTTC.

The chain combines TRBV24-1 with TRBJ2-3; 8 nucleotides match TRBD2. CDR1 is KGHDR, CDR2 SFDVKD, per germline. The CDR3 consists of 17 residues. V shed 4 bases and J 5 bases; nucleotides not matched to a gene: 13. As DNA, the CDR3 is TGTGCCACCAGTGACGCAGACTTGATAGCGGGGAAAGATACGCAGTATTTT. Encoded protein: CATSDADLIAGKDTQYF.

This clone was recorded once. J is TRBJ2-3 and V is TRBV20-1; D uncertain. Looked up from germline, CDR1 is DFQATT and CDR2 is SNEGSKA (reference sequence). This CDR3 is built from 11 residues. V lost 2 bases and J 2 bases, leaving 2 bases between the germline ends. The CDR3 sequence is CSARHTDTQYF. In DNA form, the CDR3 reads TGCAGTGCTAGACACACAGATACGCAGTATTTT.

The J gene is TRBJ1-3, the V gene TRBV11-2; no definite D call. Trimming pared 5 bases from V and 0 bases from J, leaving 8 bases between. CDR1 and CDR2 (germline): SGHAT, FQNNGV. This CDR3 is 14 amino acids long. CDR3 nucleotides: TGTGCCAGCAGCCTACAGAGCTCTGGAAACACCATATATTTT. Translating gives CASSLQSSGNTIYF.

The V call is TRBV5-1, the J call TRBJ1-1, with a weak D call TRBD1 (5 bases). The CDR3 loop spans 15 amino acids. Germline CDR1 and CDR2: SGHRS and YFSETQ. V dropped 3 bases and J dropped 0 bases, with 12 bases sitting between them. The CDR3 DNA sequence: TGCGCCAGCAGCTCAAGGGGTCAGATGAACACTGAAGCTTTCTTT. Translating it yields CASSSRGQMNTEAFF.

The rearrangement uses TRBV11-3 and TRBJ2-1; D is uncertain. Trimming left V 1 base short and J 6 bases short, with 10 bases between. The CDR3 runs 14 residues. Germline CDR1 reads SGHNT; CDR2 reads YENEEA. CDR3 in DNA: TGTGCCAGCAGCTTAGCCAGCGCGGCCAATGAGCAGTTCTTC. Translating gives CASSLASAANEQFF.

This sequence joins TRBV5-6 and TRBJ1-5, with TRBD1 identical over 11 bases. The CDR3 loop spans 19 amino acids. Germline V gene sequence: CDR1 SGHDT, CDR2 YYEEEE. V shed 0 bases and J 0 bases; nucleotides not matched to a gene: 8. The CDR3 is CASSLGGTGGWGSNQPQHF. The DNA for the CDR3 is TGTGCCAGCAGCTTGGGAGGGACAGGGGGTTGGGGTAGCAATCAGCCCCAGCATTTT. Together with reference TRBV5-6 and TRBJ1-5, the CDR3 gives the full variable domain: DAGVTQSPTHLIKTRGQQVTLRCSPKSGHDTVSWYQQALGQGPQFIFQYYEEEERQRGNFPDRFSGHQFPNYSSELNVNALLLGDSALYLCASSLGGTGGWGSNQPQHFGDGTRLSIL.

The genes are TRBV2 and TRBJ2-1; 7 bases align to TRBD2. Germline-derived CDR1 and CDR2 are SNHLY and FYNNEI. V was pared by 8 bases and J by 3 bases, with 13 bases of the junction left unmatched. The length of the CDR3 is 16 residues. The CDR3 DNA follows: TGTGCCAGCCGCAGGGACGGTTCTAGCGGCTACAATGAGCAGTTCTTC. Translating gives CASRRDGSSGYNEQFF.

The rearrangement uses TRBV19 and TRBJ1-4; TRBD1 is a possible D gene (6 bases). Germline loops: CDR1 LNHDA, CDR2 SQIVND (reference sequence). The CDR3 runs 11 residues. V lost 7 bases and J lost 12, with 12 bases in between. The DNA for the CDR3 is TGTGCCAGTATACGGGGGGGCGAACTGTTTTTT. Translating gives CASIRGGELFF.

This chain joins TRBV7-6 and TRBJ2-1, with D possibly matching TRBD1 (5 bases). Trimming pared 5 bases from V and 9 bases from J, leaving 14 bases between. Germline V lookup: CDR1 SGHVS, CDR2 FNYEAQ. The CDR3 runs to 13 residues. The CDR3 DNA sequence: TGTGCCAGCAGCCCAGGGTCGTCGGGTGAGCAGTTCTTC. Protein sequence: CASSPGSSGEQFF. The entire variable domain, with the rest obtained from reference TRBV7-6 and TRBJ2-1, is as follows: GAGVSQSPRYKVTKRGQDVALRCDPISGHVSLYWYRQALGQGPEFLTYFNYEAQQDKSGLPNDRFSAERPEGSISTLTIQRTEQRDSAMYRCASSPGSSGEQFFGPGTRLTVL.

The CDR3 protein is CASSLPSWGLVPRYDTQYF. The CDR3 region has the DNA TGTGCCAGCAGCTTACCCTCATGGGGACTAGTGCCCCGGTATGATACGCAGTATTTT. This sequence joins TRBV11-3 and TRBJ2-3; 8 bases align to TRBD2. The V gene's germline CDR1 is SGHNT and CDR2 YENEEA. This CDR3 contains 19 residues. The trim removed 2 bases at V and 6 bases at J, leaving 19 bases unmatched.

This clone is a singleton in its sample. This sequence joins TRBV7-9 and TRBJ2-3; 14 bases align to TRBD2. The CDR3 contains 16 residues. Unmatched junction bases numbered 7, after V lost 5 bases and J lost 6 bases. The germline gives CDR1 SEHNR, CDR2 FQNEAQ (reference sequence). The chain's CDR3 is CASSPPGLAGVDTQYF. CDR3 coding DNA: TGTGCCAGCAGCCCGCCGGGACTAGCGGGAGTTGATACGCAGTATTTT.

The chain links TRBV3-1 (or the pseudogene TRBV3-2) to TRBJ1-5, with D perhaps matching TRBD1 (5 bases). This CDR3 has 15 residues. V lost 1 base and J 4 bases, leaving 11 bases between the germline ends. CDR1 and CDR2 (germline): LGHDT, YNNKEL (reference sequence). The DNA of the CDR3 is TGTGCCAGCAGCCAAGGGGTGGGGGGGAATCAGCCCCAGCATTTT. Translation gives CASSQGVGGNQPQHF.

The sample holds one count of this clone. The chain recombines TRBV2 with TRBJ1-2; 7 bases agree with TRBD1. With 3 bases clipped from V and 3 bases from J, the junction kept 4 bases outside the gene matches. The CDR3 is made up of 14 amino acids. Per the germline V gene, CDR1 is SNHLY and CDR2 is FYNNEI. The CDR3 spells CASSERDSDYGYTF. CDR3 bases: TGTGCCAGCAGTGAGAGGGACAGTGACTATGGCTACACCTTC.

V gene TRBV27 combines with J gene TRBJ2-3; perhaps TRBD2 as D (6 bases). V dropped 5 bases and J dropped 2 bases, with 11 bases sitting between them. This CDR3 region has 14 residues. Germline V gene data show CDR1 as MNHEY and CDR2 as SMNVEV (reference sequence). The CDR3 loop reads CASSPSESTDTQYF. The DNA for the CDR3 is TGTGCCAGCAGTCCTAGCGAGTCCACAGATACGCAGTATTTT.

The chain employs TRBV9 and TRBJ2-7; the D gene is possibly TRBD1 (6 bases). Germline V gives CDR1 SGDLS, CDR2 YYNGEE. The CDR3 loop spans 14 amino acids. Trimming cost V 3 bases and J 4 bases, with 14 bases left between them. As DNA, the CDR3 is TGTGCCAGCAGCGGCCGGGACACTTCTTACGAGCAGTACTTC. It translates to CASSGRDTSYEQYF. Looking up the rest from reference TRBV9 and TRBJ2-7 gives the full variable domain: DSGVTQTPKHLITATGQRVTLRCSPRSGDLSVYWYQQSLDQGLQFLIQYYNGEERAKGNILERFSAQQFPDLHSELNLSSLELGDSALYFCASSGRDTSYEQYFGPGTRLTVT.

This clone was observed once. The chain is built from TRBV6-2 or TRBV6-3 and TRBJ2-2, with D perhaps matching TRBD1 (5 bases). The germline V gene encodes CDR1 MNHEY and CDR2 SVGEGT. The V gene lost 2 bases and the J gene lost 0 bases, with 7 bases spanning the gap. The CDR3 has 15 residues. The CDR3 loop is CASSYDRTNTGELFF. The DNA for the CDR3 is TGTGCCAGCAGTTACGACAGAACGAACACCGGGGAGCTGTTTTTT.

J is TRBJ2-6 and V is TRBV19; 11 nucleotides match TRBD1. The CDR3 totals 13 residues. Per germline, CDR1 LNHDA and CDR2 SQIVND (reference sequence). Trimming cost V 7 bases and J 8 bases; bases outside gene matches: 1. CDR3 nucleotide sequence: TGTGCCAGTACGGACAGGGGGCCCAACGTCCTGACTTTC. It is translated as CASTDRGPNVLTF. The whole variable domain, filled in from reference TRBV19 and TRBJ2-6, reads DGGITQSPKYLFRKEGQNVTLSCEQNLNHDAMYWYRQDPGQGLRLIYYSQIVNDFQKGDIAEGYSVSREKKESFPLTVTSAQKNPTAFYLCASTDRGPNVLTFGAGSRLTVL.

The chain carries TRBV18 and TRBJ2-1, with TRBD2 matching over 10 bases. J lost 5 bases, V lost 3 bases, and 4 bases had no gene match. Germline CDR1 KGHSH, CDR2 LQKENI. This CDR3 region has 15 residues. The CDR3 bases are TGTGCCAGCTCACCCAGGACTAGCGGAAACAATGAGCAGTTCTTC. This codes for CASSPRTSGNNEQFF.

V gene TRBV6-5 combines with J gene TRBJ1-2; no definite D call. CDR3 size: 13 residues. V was pared by 0 bases and J by 8 bases, with 10 bases between. The V gene's germline CDR1 is MNHEY and CDR2 SVGAGI. CDR3 amino acids: CASSYSSNRGYTF. The CDR3 DNA reads as TGTGCCAGCAGTTACTCGAGTAATCGAGGCTACACCTTC.

V and J are TRBV11-2 and TRBJ2-1, with D possibly TRBD2 on 6 matching bases. Trimming took 7 bases from V and 8 from J, leaving 27 bases between them. The CDR3 spans 17 residues. The germline V gene encodes CDR1 SGHAT and CDR2 FQNNGV. The CDR3 reads CASTQLGGAVFHDEQFF. CDR3 nucleotide sequence: TGTGCCAGCACCCAATTAGGAGGGGCGGTCTTTCATGATGAGCAGTTCTTC. Complete variable domain (other parts from reference TRBV11-2 and TRBJ2-1): EAGVAQSPRYKIIEKRQSVAFWCNPISGHATLYWYQQILGQGPKLLIQFQNNGVVDDSQLPKDRFSAERLKGVDSTLKIQPAKLEDSAVYLCASTQLGGAVFHDEQFFGPGTRLTVL.

The V gene is TRBV4-2, the J gene TRBJ2-5; D possibly corresponds to TRBD2 (6 bases). Germline V gene sequence: CDR1 LGHNA, CDR2 YNFKEQ. V was clipped by 5 bases and J by 4 bases, with 23 bases between them. The length of the CDR3 is 17 residues. CDR3 sequence (DNA): TGTGCCAGCAGCATATCAATGGGGTCGCGGGAAGGAGAGACCCAGTACTTC. This encodes CASSISMGSREGETQYF.

The chain has TRBV5-4 and TRBJ2-3; 8 nucleotides match TRBD2. The CDR3 has 15 amino acids. The germline V gene has CDR1 SGHNT and CDR2 YYREEE (reference sequence). Trimming at V came to 4 bases and at J to 0 bases, leaving 4 bases not matched to a gene. The CDR3 here is CASSPGGGSTDTQYF. For the CDR3, the DNA is TGTGCCAGCAGCCCCGGGGGGGGGAGCACAGATACGCAGTATTTT.